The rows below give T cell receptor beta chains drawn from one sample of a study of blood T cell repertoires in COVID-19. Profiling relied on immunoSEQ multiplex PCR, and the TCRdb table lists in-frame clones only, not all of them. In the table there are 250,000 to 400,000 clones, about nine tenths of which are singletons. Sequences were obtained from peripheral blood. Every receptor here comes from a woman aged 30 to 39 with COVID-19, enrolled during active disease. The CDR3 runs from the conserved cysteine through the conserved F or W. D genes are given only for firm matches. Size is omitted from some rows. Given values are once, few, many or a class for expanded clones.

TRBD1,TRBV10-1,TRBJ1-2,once,TGCGCCAGCAAAGGTCCCGGACCACAACCGGGACAGGGAAACGGCTACACCTTC,CASKGPGPQPGQGNGYTF
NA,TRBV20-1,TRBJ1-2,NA,TGCAGTGCTAGAGACGGCTATGGCTACACCTTC,CSARDGYGYTF
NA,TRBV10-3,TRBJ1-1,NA,TGTGCCACCCATGGGGACATGAACACTGAAGCTTTCTTT,CATHGDMNTEAFF
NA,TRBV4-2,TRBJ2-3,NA,TGTGCCAGCAGCCAAGATGAAGATTGGGGACTTACAGATACGCAGTATTTT,CASSQDEDWGLTDTQYF
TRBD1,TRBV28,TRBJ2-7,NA,TGTGCCACGAGACAGGGCTCCGAGCAGTACTTC,CATRQGSEQYF
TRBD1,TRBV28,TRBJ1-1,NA,TGTGCCAGCATACAGGGGACGTCTGAAGCTTTCTTT,CASIQGTSEAFF
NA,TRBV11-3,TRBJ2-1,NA,TGTGCCAGCAGCCAGGGGTCGTGGGACGATGAGCAGTTCTTC,CASSQGSWDDEQFF
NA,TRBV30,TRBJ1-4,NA,TGTGCCTGGACCACCCGGGGAAGGGCTAATGAAAAACTGTTTTTT,CAWTTRGRANEKLFF
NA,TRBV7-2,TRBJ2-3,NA,TGTGCCAGCAGCCGCGAGAAAAAGACTAGTACCGCCCGCACAGATACGCAGTATTTT,CASSREKKTSTARTDTQYF
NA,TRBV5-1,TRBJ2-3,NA,TGCGCCAGCAGCTTTTTGAGCTTATCTAGCACAGATACGCAGTATTTT,CASSFLSLSSTDTQYF
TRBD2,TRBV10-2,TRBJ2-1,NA,TGCGCCAGCAAGTTAGGGACTAGCGGGAGGCCCCTTTACAATGAGCAGTTCTTC,CASKLGTSGRPLYNEQFF
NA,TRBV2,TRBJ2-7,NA,TGTGCCAGCAGTGAAACCTTAGCCGCCTCCTACGAGCAGTACTTC,CASSETLAASYEQYF
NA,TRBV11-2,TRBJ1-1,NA,TGTGCCAGCAGCTTAGACAGATTTCACACTGAAGCTTTCTTT,CASSLDRFHTEAFF
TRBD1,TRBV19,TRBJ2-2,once,TGTGCCAGTAGAACTGACAGGGCCTCCGGGGAGCTGTTTTTT,CASRTDRASGELFF
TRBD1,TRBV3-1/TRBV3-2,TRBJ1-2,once,TGTGCCAGCAGCCACGGGACAGGGAGAAGATATGGCTACACCTTC,CASSHGTGRRYGYTF
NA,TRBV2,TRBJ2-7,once,TGTGCCAGCAGTGGAGCCTCCTCCAAAGACACGAAATCCTACGAGCAGTACTTC,CASSGASSKDTKSYEQYF
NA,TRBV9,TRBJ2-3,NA,TGTGCCAGCAGCTCTTCCGGGGCAGATACGCAGTATTTT,CASSSSGADTQYF
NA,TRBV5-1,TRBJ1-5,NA,TGCGCCAGCAGCTTGGTCGGGGGTATCAATCAGCCCCAGCATTTT,CASSLVGGINQPQHF
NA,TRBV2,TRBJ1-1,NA,TGTGCCAGCGAGACAGAAACAAACACTGAAGCTTTCTTT,CASETETNTEAFF
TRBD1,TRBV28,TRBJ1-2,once,TGTGCCAGCAGTTCAGGACAGGGAACTAACTATGGCTACACCTTC,CASSSGQGTNYGYTF
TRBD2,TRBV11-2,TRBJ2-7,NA,TGTGCCAGCAGCTCCTCGGGGCGGGGGGGGACCGACTACGAGCAGTACTTC,CASSSSGRGGTDYEQYF
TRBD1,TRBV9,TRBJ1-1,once,TGTGCCAGCAGCGCAGCACGGGACAGGGGAAACACTGAAGCTTTCTTT,CASSAARDRGNTEAFF
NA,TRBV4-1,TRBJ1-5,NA,TGCGCCAGCAGCCCATACAGGACAGTCAATCAGCCCCAGCATTTT,CASSPYRTVNQPQHF
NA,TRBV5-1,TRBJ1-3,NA,TGCGCCAGCAGCCAGACAGGCCCTGGAAACACCATATATTTT,CASSQTGPGNTIYF